This paragraph reports one TCR beta chain. Symptom resolution, clearance, or two negative PCRs marked donors in Cohort 3 as recovered. The V end lost 3 bases, the J end lost 0 bases, and 12 bases lay between the germline ends. The CDR3 is 15 residues long. Germline V gives CDR1 LNHDA, CDR2 SQIVND (reference sequence). Data came from immunoSEQ multiplex PCR; TCRdb stores just in-frame clones and leaves some out. The sample has about 460,000 clones, more than 85% seen once; the top ten hold around 7.9%. This sample was taken from a study of blood T cell repertoires in COVID-19. This TCR was recovered from a woman aged 55-70 years who had recovered from COVID-19. The rearrangement links TRBV19 to TRBJ2-7; unclear D gene. The specimen was PBMCs or T cells enriched from blood (not recorded which). This chain's CDR3 is CASSMGPSHSYEQYF. The CDR3 DNA sequence: TGTGCCAGTAGTATGGGCCCGAGCCACTCCTACGAGCAGTACTTC.